The 29 T cell receptor beta chains presented below share a single source sample, sequenced in a study of T cell clusters in autoimmune cytopenias. Approximately 36,000 genome equivalents of blood DNA were amplified for TRB. Multiplex touch-down PCR amplified TRB using TRB-A and TRB-B pools in one tube. TCRdb re-called the multiplex PCR reads; one entry per CDR3 protein, DNA not given. Its listing shows roughly 1,200 distinct CDR3 sequences. Sequencing used peripheral blood. These receptors all stem from a human donor with an autoimmune cytopenia or autoimmune hepatitis (not recorded which).

V is TRBV6-4 and J is TRBJ2-3. Looked up from germline, CDR1 is MRHNA and CDR2 is SNTAGT. CDR3 size: 13 residues. The CDR3 is CASSDGIGDTQYF.

The V call is TRBV7-4, the J call TRBJ1-2; TCRdb calls TRBD1, which cannot be checked without DNA. The germline gives CDR1 SGHVT, CDR2 SQSDAQ. The CDR3 runs 14 residues. The CDR3: CASSSGQGADGYTF.

The chain couples TRBV20-1 to TRBJ1-1; TCRdb outputs TRBD1, but without DNA this stays unchecked. Germline loops: CDR1 DFQATT, CDR2 SNEGSKA (reference sequence). The CDR3 runs 14 residues. The CDR3 protein is CSARKGPGNTEAFF.

V usage is TRBV7-9 and J usage is TRBJ2-1; TCRdb outputs TRBD2, but without DNA this stays unchecked. The CDR3 runs to 19 residues. The germline V gene encodes CDR1 SEHNR and CDR2 FQNEAQ (reference sequence). Here the CDR3 reads CASSFPQGLAGAGYNEQFF.

Its frequency marks this clonotype as medium-sized. The CDR3 protein is CASSIAKSGRASLDEQFF. This chain joins TRBV19 and TRBJ2-1; no DNA is available, so the TRBD2 call from TCRdb remains unchecked. Germline V CDR1 and CDR2: LNHDA, SQIVND (reference sequence). This CDR3 comprises 18 residues.

By frequency, this clonotype is large. CDR3 sequence reads: CASSMAGVNEQYF. The chain links TRBV19 to TRBJ2-7; checking the TCRdb D call of TRBD1 is not possible without DNA. Germline V gene data show CDR1 as LNHDA and CDR2 as SQIVND (reference sequence). The CDR3 has 13 amino acids.

V gene TRBV7-2 combines with J gene TRBJ2-1; TCRdb selects TRBD1, and the lack of DNA leaves this call unchecked. The CDR3 has 16 amino acids. Germline V CDR1 and CDR2: SGHTA, FQGNSA. The CDR3 reads CASSLARTGGTNEQFF.

This rearrangement joins TRBV6-5 to TRBJ2-1; there is no DNA to check the TCRdb D call of TRBD1. Germline lookup yields CDR1 MNHEY and CDR2 SVGAGI. CDR3 length equals 11 residues. CDR3 in amino acids: CASRAALEQFF.

According to its frequency, this clonotype is large. The CDR3 sequence: CSVILVGQFVGELFF. The chain combines TRBV29-1 with TRBJ2-2; the D call from TCRdb, TRBD1, cannot be confirmed without DNA. Germline values: CDR1 SQVTM, CDR2 ANQGSEA. The CDR3 covers 15 residues.

Considering frequency, this clonotype is medium-sized. The chain recombines TRBV27 with TRBJ2-1. Germline-derived CDR1 and CDR2 are MNHEY and SMNVEV (reference sequence). This CDR3 contains 13 residues. The CDR3 protein is CASSLSIRGEQFF.

This chain connects TRBV5-6 to TRBJ2-5; there is no DNA to check the TCRdb D call of TRBD2. The CDR3 consists of 15 residues. Germline V gives CDR1 SGHDT, CDR2 YYEEEE. The CDR3 loop reads CASSLGLGGSYEQYF.

V is TRBV12-3 or TRBV12-4 and J is TRBJ1-2; the TCRdb D gene call, TRBD1, has no DNA to confirm it. This CDR3 has 13 residues. The CDR3 protein is CASRAGQIYGYTF.

This chain joins TRBV10-1 and TRBJ2-3; TCRdb proposes TRBD2, but this gene call is untestable without DNA. Germline V gene data show CDR1 as WNHNN and CDR2 as SYGVQD (reference sequence). The CDR3 is 15 amino acids. CDR3 sequence: CASTLAGVRLIWEYF.

This clonotype is labeled large (0.1 to 1%) based on frequency. The chain links TRBV15 to TRBJ2-1; without DNA, the TCRdb call of TRBD2 cannot be checked. CDR3 length equals 15 residues. Germline V lookup: CDR1 LNHNV, CDR2 YYDKDF (reference sequence). This CDR3 is CATSRPDGSYNEQFF. The whole variable domain, remainder taken from reference TRBV15 and TRBJ2-1, is DAMVIQNPRYQVTQFGKPVTLSCSQTLNHNVMYWYQQKSSQAPKLLFHYYDKDFNNEADTPDNFQSRRPNTSFCFLDIRSPGLGDTAMYLCATSRPDGSYNEQFFGPGTRLTVL.

By frequency, this clonotype registers medium-sized. The J gene is TRBJ2-1, the V gene TRBV19; there is no DNA to check the TCRdb D call of TRBD2. This CDR3 contains 14 residues. Germline V CDR1 and CDR2: LNHDA, SQIVND (reference sequence). The CDR3 loop is CASSRGTSENEQFF.

This clonotype is classed as large by frequency. J is TRBJ2-1 and V is TRBV19; TCRdb's D call, TRBD2, is unchecked because there is no DNA. CDR3 length: 15 residues. CDR1 and CDR2 (germline): LNHDA, SQIVND (reference sequence). The CDR3: CASSAGTSAYNEQFF.

This clonotype registers medium-sized by frequency. The chain has TRBV7-4 and TRBJ1-4. This CDR3 comprises 19 residues. Germline CDR1 SGHVT, CDR2 SQSDAQ. The CDR3 protein is CASSPPLAGRGVANEKLFF.

By frequency, this clonotype registers medium-sized. The V gene is TRBV15, the J gene TRBJ2-1; TCRdb indicates TRBD2, and absent DNA this call remains unverified. The CDR3 runs to 15 residues. Germline CDR1 LNHNV, CDR2 YYDKDF (reference sequence). CDR3: CATSRGGGAVDEQFF.

According to its frequency, this clonotype is medium-sized. The rearrangement uses TRBV12-3 or TRBV12-4 and TRBJ2-3; with no DNA, the TCRdb D assignment of TRBD1 cannot be verified. The CDR3 is made up of 14 amino acids. CDR3 protein: CASTPRRSTDTQYF.

This clonotype is labeled medium-sized based on frequency. CDR3: CASRRQGSSQPQHF. The gene calls are TRBV6-2 or TRBV6-3 and TRBJ1-5; TCRdb proposes TRBD1, but this gene call is untestable without DNA. The CDR3 has 14 amino acids. Per germline, CDR1 MNHEY and CDR2 SVGEGT.

According to its frequency, this clonotype is medium-sized (0.01 to 0.1%). The chain combines TRBV30 with TRBJ2-2; TCRdb's D call of TRBD2 is untestable without DNA. There are 15 residues in the CDR3. CDR1 GTSNPN and CDR2 SVGIG come from the germline V gene (reference sequence). Here the CDR3 reads CAWARTSGNTGELFF.

Its frequency marks this clonotype as medium-sized (0.01 to 0.1%). The chain recombines TRBV10-3 with TRBJ2-1; the D call from TCRdb, TRBD1, cannot be confirmed without DNA. Germline CDR1 ENHRY, CDR2 SYGVKD. This CDR3 has 16 amino acids. CDR3: CAISGAGTGGYNEQFF.

The rearrangement uses TRBV12-3 or TRBV12-4 and TRBJ1-1; TCRdb picks TRBD1, but there is no DNA to check that call. CDR3 length equals 14 residues. The CDR3 spells CASTSQGIRTEAFF.

According to its frequency, this clonotype is medium-sized (0.01 to 0.1%). CDR3 residues: CASSFGTGAYNEQFF. The V call is TRBV27, the J call TRBJ2-1; TCRdb's D gene call, TRBD1, goes unchecked for lack of DNA. The length of the CDR3 is 15 residues. The germline V gene has CDR1 MNHEY and CDR2 SMNVEV (reference sequence).

This clonotype is called medium-sized based on its frequency. The V gene is TRBV18, the J gene TRBJ2-3; TCRdb returns TRBD2, unconfirmable since there is no DNA. There are 16 residues in the CDR3. Germline V lookup: CDR1 KGHSH, CDR2 LQKENI. This chain's CDR3 is CASSPPGTTSTDTQYF. The variable domain in full, completed from reference TRBV18 and TRBJ2-3, reads NAGVMQNPRHLVRRRGQEARLRCSPMKGHSHVYWYRQLPEEGLKFMVYLQKENIIDESGMPKERFSAEFPKEGPSILRIQQVVRGDSAAYFCASSPPGTTSTDTQYFGPGTRLTVL.

V usage is TRBV11-2 and J usage is TRBJ1-2. The germline gives CDR1 SGHAT, CDR2 FQNNGV. CDR3 length equals 13 residues. CDR3 sequence: CASSSGGNYGYTF.

This clonotype is labeled medium-sized (0.01 to 0.1%) based on frequency. The V gene is TRBV30, the J gene TRBJ1-3. Germline V CDR1 and CDR2: GTSNPN, SVGIG (reference sequence). This CDR3 is 14 amino acids long. CDR3 sequence: CAWTLKRTGNTIYF.

This sequence joins TRBV29-1 and TRBJ2-2; the TCRdb call, TRBD2, lacks DNA for checking. The CDR3 runs 13 residues. Germline V gene sequence: CDR1 SQVTM, CDR2 ANQGSEA. This chain's CDR3 is CSTPLAGRGELFF.

Judged by frequency, this clonotype is medium-sized. This chain links TRBV6-5 with TRBJ2-1. CDR1 MNHEY and CDR2 SVGAGI come from the germline V gene. This CDR3 comprises 13 residues. The CDR3 is CASSYGHYNEQFF.